A selection of T cell receptor beta chains follows, all from one sample in a study of T-cell reconstitution after alpha-beta-depleted transplantation in children. TCRdb used MiXCR to reprocess the PCR reads, holding one entry per CDR3 protein. The table has 420,000 or so distinct CDR3 sequences, around 9.9% seen once. The sequences come from PBMCs from the stem cell graft donor, collected from the stem cell graft. The source is a human donor who donated a stem cell graft to a child with acute myeloid leukemia. CDR3s include the opening cysteine and the closing phenylalanine or tryptophan. Each record gives: J gene, clone size, V gene, CDR3 protein. Clone size is not always given. Where it is, it says once, few, many or a class for expanded clones.

J gene: TRBJ2-6; clone size: -; V gene: TRBV29-1; CDR3 protein: CSVVWASGANVLTF
J gene: TRBJ2-2; clone size: many; V gene: TRBV7-3; CDR3 protein: CASSLVPGTNTGELFF
J gene: TRBJ2-5; clone size: many; V gene: TRBV5-4; CDR3 protein: CASSLGLTQETQYF
J gene: TRBJ1-5; clone size: many; V gene: TRBV12-3/TRBV12-4; CDR3 protein: CASSFSRGTQPQHF
J gene: TRBJ1-2; clone size: few; V gene: TRBV5-1; CDR3 protein: CASSSPGPEGGYTF
J gene: TRBJ1-4; clone size: few; V gene: TRBV21-1; CDR3 protein: CASSKVDRGNEKLFF
J gene: TRBJ1-2; clone size: many; V gene: TRBV2; CDR3 protein: CASSGTFYGYTF
J gene: TRBJ2-1; clone size: many; V gene: TRBV28; CDR3 protein: CASSSIGLAGVNEQFF
J gene: TRBJ2-3; clone size: -; V gene: TRBV25-1; CDR3 protein: CASSEPRTDTQYF
J gene: TRBJ2-1; clone size: few; V gene: TRBV29-1; CDR3 protein: CSVGGIAGGITSYNEQFF
J gene: TRBJ1-4; clone size: -; V gene: TRBV6-1; CDR3 protein: CASSEAPGQGGEKLFF
J gene: TRBJ1-2; clone size: -; V gene: TRBV6-6; CDR3 protein: CASRRGPTYAYTF
J gene: TRBJ1-5; clone size: few; V gene: TRBV6-2/TRBV6-3; CDR3 protein: CASSSVRNQPQHF
J gene: TRBJ2-2; clone size: -; V gene: TRBV25-1; CDR3 protein: CASSGVGAGELFF
J gene: TRBJ1-4; clone size: -; V gene: TRBV6-2/TRBV6-3; CDR3 protein: CASSSQGEKLFF
J gene: TRBJ2-7; clone size: many; V gene: TRBV5-6; CDR3 protein: CASSLKFGGNDEQYF
J gene: TRBJ1-2; clone size: -; V gene: TRBV20-1; CDR3 protein: CSARARWGIHGYTF
J gene: TRBJ2-1; clone size: few; V gene: TRBV10-3; CDR3 protein: CAITQTSGAYNEQFF
J gene: TRBJ2-7; clone size: few; V gene: TRBV5-1; CDR3 protein: CASRGTSGRVSEQYF
J gene: TRBJ1-6; clone size: -; V gene: TRBV4-1; CDR3 protein: CASSQDPSSYNSPLHF
J gene: TRBJ2-5; clone size: many; V gene: TRBV9; CDR3 protein: CASSVLGEHQETQYF
J gene: TRBJ2-1; clone size: many; V gene: TRBV2; CDR3 protein: CASSWTSGGNNEQFF
J gene: TRBJ2-1; clone size: many; V gene: TRBV9; CDR3 protein: CASSVGGSQANEQFF
J gene: TRBJ2-7; clone size: -; V gene: TRBV20-1; CDR3 protein: CSAQEDPYEQYF
J gene: TRBJ1-5; clone size: -; V gene: TRBV12-3/TRBV12-4; CDR3 protein: CASSAVTANQPQHF
J gene: TRBJ2-1; clone size: few; V gene: TRBV20-1; CDR3 protein: CSASLANNEQFF
J gene: TRBJ2-7; clone size: -; V gene: TRBV7-2; CDR3 protein: CASSLGGGRDYEQYF
J gene: TRBJ1-4; clone size: few; V gene: TRBV6-1; CDR3 protein: CASSTAGGLNEKLFF
J gene: TRBJ2-3; clone size: few; V gene: TRBV29-1; CDR3 protein: CSVLVETDTQYF
J gene: TRBJ2-5; clone size: few; V gene: TRBV6-6; CDR3 protein: CASVGRSQETQYF
J gene: TRBJ2-7; clone size: few; V gene: TRBV6-5; CDR3 protein: CASSSPTGDVSYEQYF
J gene: TRBJ1-1; clone size: -; V gene: TRBV7-8; CDR3 protein: CASSLDPGRTNTEAFF
J gene: TRBJ2-4; clone size: -; V gene: TRBV11-2; CDR3 protein: CASSQRPTGNIQYF
J gene: TRBJ1-3; clone size: -; V gene: TRBV12-3/TRBV12-4; CDR3 protein: CASRAQGISGNTIYF
J gene: TRBJ2-2; clone size: -; V gene: TRBV24-1; CDR3 protein: CATSEGGRPGELFF
J gene: TRBJ2-5; clone size: few; V gene: TRBV6-5; CDR3 protein: CASSYGRGQETQYF
J gene: TRBJ1-1; clone size: few; V gene: TRBV11-2; CDR3 protein: CASNGGINTEAFF
J gene: TRBJ1-6; clone size: many; V gene: TRBV11-3; CDR3 protein: CASSLVDWSGQRRSPLHF
J gene: TRBJ2-5; clone size: -; V gene: TRBV5-1; CDR3 protein: CASSLELLETQYF
J gene: TRBJ2-3; clone size: -; V gene: TRBV5-1; CDR3 protein: CASSFDSPPDTQYF
J gene: TRBJ1-2; clone size: -; V gene: TRBV29-1; CDR3 protein: CSVAGQTNYGYTF
J gene: TRBJ2-2; clone size: -; V gene: TRBV5-1; CDR3 protein: CASSLMGARDTGELFF
J gene: TRBJ1-5; clone size: -; V gene: TRBV6-1; CDR3 protein: CASREMGTAGQPQHF
J gene: TRBJ1-2; clone size: many; V gene: TRBV20-1; CDR3 protein: CSARLRQGYTF
J gene: TRBJ1-2; clone size: few; V gene: TRBV20-1; CDR3 protein: CSARAGGDQRYGYTF
J gene: TRBJ2-3; clone size: -; V gene: TRBV5-1; CDR3 protein: CASSFQRGGTDTQYF
J gene: TRBJ2-2; clone size: few; V gene: TRBV29-1; CDR3 protein: CSVGKASTGELFF
J gene: TRBJ2-5; clone size: many; V gene: TRBV11-2; CDR3 protein: CASSPGQGGRETQYF
J gene: TRBJ2-2; clone size: -; V gene: TRBV4-1; CDR3 protein: CASSQGPGLAGELFF
J gene: TRBJ1-2; clone size: few; V gene: TRBV20-1; CDR3 protein: CSAIFGQGLVTF
J gene: TRBJ2-1; clone size: -; V gene: TRBV18; CDR3 protein: CASSLIGARNEQFF
J gene: TRBJ1-1; clone size: many; V gene: TRBV5-1; CDR3 protein: CASSPRTGDGTEAFF
J gene: TRBJ2-1; clone size: -; V gene: TRBV5-1; CDR3 protein: CASRYEGDYNEQFF
J gene: TRBJ1-1; clone size: many; V gene: TRBV20-1; CDR3 protein: CSAMEGRGTEAFF
J gene: TRBJ2-4; clone size: few; V gene: TRBV6-6; CDR3 protein: CASSYPGGVLQYF
J gene: TRBJ1-5; clone size: few; V gene: TRBV27; CDR3 protein: CASRFGGGWDQPQHF
J gene: TRBJ2-3; clone size: -; V gene: TRBV5-4; CDR3 protein: CASSLLGTRQTDTQYF
J gene: TRBJ1-1; clone size: few; V gene: TRBV29-1; CDR3 protein: CSVLKANTEAFF
J gene: TRBJ2-5; clone size: few; V gene: TRBV20-1; CDR3 protein: CSARMVIQETQYF
J gene: TRBJ2-1; clone size: -; V gene: TRBV7-9; CDR3 protein: CASRNEREIGNQQFF